This T cell receptor beta chain came from a study of blood T cell repertoires in COVID-19. Study-wide background: There were acute and convalescent COVID-19 samples, and they came from the United States, Italy and Spain. Sample material is recorded as cDNA or gDNA derived from T cells, B-cell-depleted T cells, or PBMCs.

This clone was picked up a small number of times. This CDR3 spans 12 amino acids. From germline, CDR1 is MNHEY and CDR2 SVGAGI. V shed 7 bases and J 6 bases; nucleotides not matched to a gene: 5. Per the original methods: The assay estimated nucleated cells by amplifying reference gene primers. Measured with immunoSEQ multiplex PCR; TCRdb has only the in-frame clones, and not every one. V, J and clone size are those of that table, while D and trimming were read from the DNA. The sample has roughly 60,000 clones; 75% to 85% are singletons. The sequenced sample was peripheral blood. J is TRBJ2-7 and V is TRBV6-5; TRBD2 matches 8 bases. The receptor was isolated from a human donor in a cohort sampled during active COVID-19. The CDR3 DNA reads TGTGCCAGCAAGCGGGGGACCGGCGAGCAGTACTTC. Protein sequence: CASKRGTGEQYF.